A selection of T cell receptor beta chains follows, all from one sample in a study of OX40 agonist ivuxolimab in advanced cancers. The protocol was immunoSEQ multiplex PCR, while the TCRdb copy is restricted to in-frame clones and leaves out a portion. The sample consists of tens of thousands of clones, about 88% of them appearing once. The sequencing here drew on CD4+ or CD8+ T cells sorted from blood, taken in a trial of the OX40 agonist ivuxolimab. These receptors originate from an adult with an advanced solid tumor such as melanoma, head and neck, liver or kidney cancer. Each CDR3 is given with its conserved first and last residue. Each record gives: V gene, J gene, CDR3 protein.

>TRBV4-1|TRBJ1-6
CASSTRLTGSNSPLHF
>TRBV30|TRBJ1-6
CAWSADAARPLHF
>TRBV4-3|TRBJ2-3
CASSQDTGSTDTQYF
>TRBV30|TRBJ2-7
CAWSVQMGRGRYEQYF
>TRBV30|TRBJ1-2
CAWSVYLGPDGYTF
>TRBV5-5|TRBJ1-6
CASSKQPGQGLSPLHF
>TRBV2|TRBJ2-1
CASSDSGSSYNEQFF
>TRBV28|TRBJ1-1
CASSWMAGNTEAFF
>TRBV6-5|TRBJ1-2
CASSFRQRGGYTF
>TRBV7-8|TRBJ2-2
CASSLDTYTGELFF
>TRBV28|TRBJ2-7
CASRPSGGPIHEQYF
>TRBV18|TRBJ1-6
CASSPTNSPLHF
>TRBV27|TRBJ2-1
CASSLSGQGRMHEQFF
>TRBV6-5|TRBJ2-7
CASSLSGVGDEQYF
>TRBV4-3|TRBJ1-2
CASSQDRLRPFLF
>TRBV25-1|TRBJ2-7
CASSEGRGYEQYF
>TRBV14|TRBJ1-2
CASSLITWTGAGYGYTF
>TRBV5-1|TRBJ2-1
CASSSGQHNEQFF
>TRBV5-4|TRBJ1-2
CASSSWGRGLYGYTF
>TRBV19|TRBJ2-1
CASSNRGLSSYNEQFF
>TRBV18|TRBJ1-4
CASSQQGGNEKLFF
>TRBV6-5|TRBJ2-5
CASGRGRAYETQYF
>TRBV28|TRBJ1-2
CASSLLRVNYGYTF
>TRBV5-1|TRBJ2-3
CASSSTTGTDTQYF
>TRBV29-1|TRBJ1-1
CSVASAMNTEAFF
>TRBV30|TRBJ2-5
CASTRTGEETQYF
>TRBV19|TRBJ1-2
CASSMGLGGYGYTF
>TRBV6-1|TRBJ2-5
CASSADYSFQETQYF
>TRBV5-1|TRBJ2-5
CASRGGGETQYF
>TRBV19|TRBJ1-2
CASSIGRSNYGYTF
>TRBV27|TRBJ2-1
CASSPRTSGDNEQFF
>TRBV2|TRBJ2-4
CASSLELAGSKNIQYF
>TRBV28|TRBJ1-2
CASSFRALSHGYTF
>TRBV6-6|TRBJ2-7
CASSTGTGGYEQYF
>TRBV6-4|TRBJ2-1
CASSDRGSGAGHNEQFF
>TRBV18|TRBJ1-5
CASSPGQLNQPQHF